The clone carrying this T cell receptor beta chain has just one count. The sample is drawn from a study of shared clonotypes between healthy human individuals. Replicate PCRs for sorted subsets used 200 ng DNA; this equaled tens of thousands of T cell genomes. Data came from immunoSEQ multiplex PCR; TCRdb stores just in-frame clones and leaves some out. The sample lists about 1.5 million clones; under 99% were seen once. Trimming stripped 0 bases from V and 6 bases from J, with 13 bases between. CDR1 is LGHNA, CDR2 YSLEER, per germline. The CDR3 length is 15 residues. The sequencing input was naive CD4+ T cells sorted from blood. Subset meaning: CD45RA+ positively selected. The chain links TRBV4-3 to TRBJ2-3, with D perhaps given as TRBD1 or TRBD2 (6 bases each). This TCR derives from a man aged 25 to 40 in good health. Written as DNA, the CDR3 is TGCGCCAGCAGCCAAGATTGGGGGGCGACGGATACGCAGTATTTT. Translated, it gives CASSQDWGATDTQYF.